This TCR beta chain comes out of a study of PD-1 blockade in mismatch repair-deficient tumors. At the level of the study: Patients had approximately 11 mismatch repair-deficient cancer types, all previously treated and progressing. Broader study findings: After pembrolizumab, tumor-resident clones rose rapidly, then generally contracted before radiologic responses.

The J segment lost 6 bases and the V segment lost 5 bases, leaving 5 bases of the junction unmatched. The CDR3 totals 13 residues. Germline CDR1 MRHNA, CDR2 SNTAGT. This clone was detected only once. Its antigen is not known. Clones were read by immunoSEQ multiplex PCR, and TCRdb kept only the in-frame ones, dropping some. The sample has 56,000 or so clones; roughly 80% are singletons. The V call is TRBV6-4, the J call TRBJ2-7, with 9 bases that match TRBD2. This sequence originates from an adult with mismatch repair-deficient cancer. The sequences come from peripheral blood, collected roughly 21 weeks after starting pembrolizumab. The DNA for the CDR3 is TGTGCCAGCAGTCCAGCGGGAGGATTCGAGCAGTACTTC. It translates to CASSPAGGFEQYF.